These T cell receptor beta chains were read from a single sample in a study of OX40 agonist ivuxolimab in advanced cancers. This table comes from immunoSEQ multiplex PCR, and its TCRdb copy is limited to in-frame clones, with some not included. The data show more than 45,000 clones, roughly nine tenths seen once. The sample in question was CD4+ or CD8+ T cells sorted from blood, obtained in a trial of the OX40 agonist ivuxolimab. The receptor set was obtained from an adult with an advanced solid tumor such as melanoma, head and neck, liver or kidney cancer. Each CDR3 is given with its conserved first and last residue.

j_call v_call cdr3_aa
TRBJ1-2 TRBV11-2 CASSLARGPGYGYTF
TRBJ2-7 TRBV11-2 CASSLDRTGVSYEQYF
TRBJ2-1 TRBV7-9 CASSLGASGRSSYNEQFF
TRBJ2-5 TRBV7-9 CASSSLVETQYF
TRBJ1-5 TRBV5-8 CASSLGRYSNQPQHF
TRBJ1-4 TRBV5-6 CASSLKGVENEKLFF
TRBJ1-2 TRBV6-5 CASSYWEGYTF
TRBJ2-6 TRBV10-2 CASSDLGTGANVLTF
TRBJ2-7 TRBV28 CASSSPYRDRVGYEQYF
TRBJ2-1 TRBV27 CASSSGTSGYNEQFF
TRBJ1-3 TRBV19 CASSAGSRRISGNTIYF
TRBJ1-1 TRBV19 CASSIEGGHKGTEAFF
TRBJ2-3 TRBV7-3 CASSSVGADTQYF
TRBJ2-5 TRBV9 CASSPWAGDTGTQYF
TRBJ1-1 TRBV20-1 CSARAESEAFF
TRBJ1-5 TRBV7-9 CASSLGGQPQHF
TRBJ2-7 TRBV27 CASSLYQGALEQYF
TRBJ2-1 TRBV5-1 CASSLASGRTSYNEQFF
TRBJ1-5 TRBV28 CASSSRTPPAHQPQHF
TRBJ1-2 TRBV28 CASSLSRDGPVSNYGYTF
TRBJ2-7 TRBV11-2 CASSWGTGGSYEQYF
TRBJ2-3 TRBV25-1 CASSDLTGGQGFDTQYF
TRBJ2-5 TRBV6-6 CASSYSLAETQYF
TRBJ1-4 TRBV7-8 CASSFLGGSTNEKLFF
TRBJ2-2 TRBV30 CAWSVTDPGELFF
TRBJ1-3 TRBV6-6 CASEGRGDTIYF
TRBJ2-1 TRBV5-6 CASSLLAGVSNEQFF
TRBJ2-3 TRBV4-1 CASSQANLRLPDTQYF
TRBJ1-2 TRBV9 CASSSAGTGYYTF
TRBJ2-5 TRBV11-1 CASSLAQGWGETQYF
TRBJ2-2 TRBV9 CASSVVATNTGELFF
TRBJ2-7 TRBV2 CASSRDSPSYEQYF
TRBJ1-1 TRBV6-5 CASSYVGRNTEAFF
TRBJ2-1 TRBV11-2 CASTPSRLAGAPEQFF
TRBJ1-5 TRBV7-8 CASSLAGRSNQPQHF
TRBJ1-5 TRBV5-6 CASSLGSNQPQHF
TRBJ1-2 TRBV11-2 CASSNRDRPYGYTF
TRBJ2-3 TRBV4-1 CASSQGPGTTDTQYF
TRBJ1-1 TRBV7-9 CASSYRGMGNTEAFF
TRBJ2-1 TRBV7-8 CASSRTSGIGNEQFF
TRBJ1-2 TRBV5-4 CASSSGAGINGYTF
TRBJ2-1 TRBV10-3 CAISDPETSGRPYEQFF
TRBJ1-2 TRBV5-6 CASSYGGSYGYTF
TRBJ2-2 TRBV19 CASSLTAGTGELFF
TRBJ2-4 TRBV5-1 CASSLVAGGENIQYF
TRBJ2-7 TRBV29-1 CSVEGLAILDFEQYF
TRBJ2-1 TRBV27 CASSEGGNANNEQFF
TRBJ2-7 TRBV11-2 CASSPPRGSGSYEQYF
TRBJ2-7 TRBV14 CASSARHGPYEQYF
TRBJ1-1 TRBV11-2 CASSYQTANTEAFF
TRBJ2-1 TRBV27 CASSLAGAEQFF
TRBJ2-1 TRBV27 CASSLAGGNNEQFF
TRBJ1-4 TRBV18 CASSPDRGDEKLFF
TRBJ1-6 TRBV7-9 CASSFKTGGDNSPLHF
TRBJ2-7 TRBV7-9 CASSSLAGGLEQYF
TRBJ1-1 TRBV7-9 CASSLVDDRGRFDTEAFF
TRBJ2-7 TRBV5-1 CASSPDFRAYEQYF
TRBJ2-1 TRBV2 CASSEGTSGTNEQFF
TRBJ2-1 TRBV7-9 CASSLREGAYNEQFF